The clone carrying this T cell receptor (beta chain) showed up many times. Its matching antigen is unknown. Those patients picked for sequencing had displayed CD8+CD57+ cell expansion on flow cytometry. Untreated patients provided the blood samples, with no therapy given before sampling. These data are taken from a study of CD8+CD57+ T cells in acquired aplastic anemia. Study-level information: When averaged, DNA from sorted CD4+ and CD8+ cells came to 2.5 to 4 ug. General study points: Patients and controls had in common 25 to 35 CD8+ CDR3 sequences.

The use of genomic DNA as template underpinned the TCR beta VDJ and CDR3 profiling. TCRdb processed the reads anew with MiXCR; each CDR3 protein has one entry. The top ten clones hold 0.82% of a sample with hundreds of thousands of distinct CDR3 sequences, about a third of them seen once. Trimming removed 5 bases from V and 2 bases from J, with 4 bases in between. Germline V gives CDR1 MNHNS, CDR2 SASEGT. This CDR3 contains 11 residues. The gene calls are TRBV6-1 and TRBJ2-7; D is ambiguous. The origin of this receptor is a human donor with aplastic anemia. Sequenced: sorted CD4+, CD8+, or CD8+CD57+ T cells (not recorded which) from PBMCs. CDR3 amino acids: CASSNAYEQYF. The CDR3 bases are TGTGCCAGCAGTAATGCCTACGAGCAGTACTTC.